Included here is one TCR beta chain sequence, with context. Per the study methods: For nucleated cells, counts were estimated from reference gene primer amplification. Sequencing was performed with immunoSEQ multiplex PCR; in TCRdb, only in-frame clones are kept and a portion is missing. The DNA was the basis for D and trimming; V, J and clone size are from that table. This sample has around 300,000 clones, with around 85% found just once. This entry is derived from a study of blood T cell repertoires in COVID-19. Study-level background: Acute and convalescent COVID-19 specimens originated in the United States, Italy and Spain.

Specimen: peripheral blood. This sequence was found in a woman aged 45-65 years with active or convalescent COVID-19.

CDR3 nucleotide sequence: TGTGCCATCAGTGAGTCCCCACAGGGAGCTGGGGCCAACGTCCTGACTTTC. Protein product: CAISESPQGAGANVLTF. This chain links TRBV10-3 with TRBJ2-6; D possibly corresponds to TRBD1 (6 bases). Germline-derived CDR1 and CDR2 are ENHRY and SYGVKD. The CDR3 has 17 residues. With 0 bases removed from V and 2 bases from J, the gap between germline ends came to 11 bases.